These 14 T cell receptor beta chains were sequenced from one sample in a study of T cell clones after liver transplantation. Clones were sequenced by immunoSEQ multiplex PCR, and TCRdb holds only the in-frame ones, with some missing. The table records some 60,000 clones, over 70% of them present only once. The source material was CD4+ T cells from blood, sampled before liver transplant. The receptors shown here come from a human donor who received a liver transplant.

The CDR3 DNA follows: TGTGCCAGCACGACTTACAGGGAAACCCACGAGCAGTACTTC. It codes for CASTTYRETHEQYF. The chain carries TRBV6-6 and TRBJ2-7, with D possibly being TRBD1 (6 bases). The CDR3 loop spans 14 amino acids. V lost 7 bases and J lost 5, with 18 bases in between. In germline, CDR1 is MNHNY, CDR2 SVGAGI (reference sequence).

The gene calls are TRBV19 and TRBJ1-1, with D perhaps TRBD1 (5 bases). The CDR3 extends over 13 amino acids. The V gene lost 0 bases and the J gene lost 6 bases, with 8 bases spanning the gap. Germline lookup yields CDR1 LNHDA and CDR2 SQIVND (reference sequence). The CDR3 nucleotides are TGTGCCAGTAGTATAGATCCGGGGGCTGAAGCTTTCTTT. This encodes CASSIDPGAEAFF.

CDR3 sequence (DNA): TGTGCCAGCAGCCCCCAGGGTGCCGGGGAGCTGTTTTTT. Translating gives CASSPQGAGELFF. The genes are TRBV14 and TRBJ2-2; D is perhaps TRBD1 (5 bases). With 4 bases removed from V and 6 bases from J, the gap between germline ends came to 9 bases. The CDR3 is 13 amino acids. Per germline, CDR1 SGHDN and CDR2 FVKESK.

This clone was counted a few times. J is TRBJ1-5 and V is TRBV29-1, with 11 bases matching TRBD1. Germline V gene lookup returns CDR1 SQVTM and CDR2 ANQGSEA. The CDR3 sequence is 14 residues long. The junction had 6 bases not matched to a gene; V was cut back by 5 bases and J by 6 bases. The chain's CDR3 is CSVWTGGSSQPQHF. CDR3 nucleotides: TGCAGCGTTTGGACAGGGGGCAGCTCTCAGCCCCAGCATTTT.

This chain connects TRBV2 to TRBJ1-1; tentatively, D is TRBD1 (6 bases). V gave up 2 bases and J gave up 7 bases, with 11 bases separating them. Germline V CDR1 and CDR2: SNHLY, FYNNEI. The CDR3 sequence is 13 residues long. The CDR3 DNA sequence: TGTGCCAGCAGTGAAAGGGGCAGGGGTGAAGCTTTCTTT. It specifies CASSERGRGEAFF.

This clone was observed a handful of times. The rearrangement joins TRBV7-9 to TRBJ1-2; no clear D gene. Germline V gene lookup returns CDR1 SEHNR and CDR2 FQNEAQ (reference sequence). CDR3 length: 13 residues. With 3 bases removed from V and 6 bases from J, the gap between germline ends came to 11 bases. CDR3 nucleotides: TGTGCCAGCAGCTTGGCGCTGGCGGATGGCTACACCTTC. Its translation: CASSLALADGYTF. The variable domain in full, with the rest retrieved from reference TRBV7-9 and TRBJ1-2, is DTGVSQNPRHKITKRGQNVTFRCDPISEHNRLYWYRQTLGQGPEFLTYFQNEAQLEKSRLLSDRFSAERPKGSFSTLEIQRTEQGDSAMYLCASSLALADGYTFGSGTRLTVV.

The chain is built from TRBV20-1 and TRBJ2-7, with TRBD2 as a possible D gene (5 bases). Trimming took off 1 base at V and 4 bases at J, with 5 bases between the two ends. The CDR3 totals 11 residues. Germline V gene data show CDR1 as DFQATT and CDR2 as SNEGSKA (reference sequence). Here the CDR3 DNA reads TGCAGTGCTAGAGGACTATACGAGCAGTACTTC. Amino acid sequence: CSARGLYEQYF.

This clone was recorded a few times. The V and J genes are TRBV18 and TRBJ1-6; TRBD1 is a possible D gene (5 bases). V lost 0 bases to trimming and J lost 9 bases, with 18 bases between them. Germline V gene sequence: CDR1 KGHSH, CDR2 LQKENI. The CDR3 runs 17 residues. CDR3 region: CASSPPQSNLGGSPLHF. The DNA for the CDR3 is TGTGCCAGCTCACCACCGCAGAGCAACCTGGGGGGTTCACCCCTCCACTTT.

The chain links TRBV5-1 to TRBJ1-4, with 10 positions matching TRBD1. CDR1 and CDR2 (germline): SGHRS, YFSETQ. The CDR3 has 15 amino acids. Losses at the gene ends were 4 bases for V and 6 bases for J; bases not matched to a gene: 6. Written as DNA, the CDR3 is TGCGCCAGCAGCCCTCGGACAGGGGGGGATGAAAAACTGTTTTTT. Its protein product is CASSPRTGGDEKLFF.

V usage is TRBV5-4 and J usage is TRBJ1-3; 8 nucleotides line up with TRBD1. Germline CDR1 and CDR2: SGHNT and YYREEE (reference sequence). This CDR3 is built from 19 residues. J was trimmed by 0 bases and V by 1 base; bases with no gene match: 12. The CDR3 region is CASSLFGDRRKGSGNTIYF. The CDR3 bases are TGTGCCAGCAGCTTGTTCGGGGACAGGAGGAAAGGCTCTGGAAACACCATATATTTT.

The V and J genes are TRBV10-1 and TRBJ1-2; tentatively, D is TRBD1 (5 bases). Per the germline V gene, CDR1 is WNHNN and CDR2 is SYGVQD (reference sequence). V was trimmed by 8 bases and J by 4 bases, leaving 14 bases between them. The CDR3 spans 13 residues. CDR3 protein: CASRGSGFYGYTF. Here the CDR3 DNA reads TGCGCCAGCCGAGGATCAGGGTTCTATGGCTACACCTTC.

This clone was observed once. This chain connects TRBV27 to TRBJ1-3, with D perhaps matching TRBD1 (6 bases). The CDR3 covers 15 residues. V lost 4 bases to trimming and J lost 3 bases, with 13 bases between them. Germline-derived CDR1 and CDR2 are MNHEY and SMNVEV (reference sequence). The CDR3 here is CASSSGGADGNTIYF. CDR3 nucleotide sequence: TGTGCCAGCAGTTCTGGGGGGGCAGATGGAAACACCATATATTTT.

The V and J genes are TRBV10-3 and TRBJ2-7; D might be TRBD2 (6 bases). Trimming took 6 bases from V and 6 from J, leaving 15 bases between them. The CDR3 covers 13 residues. Germline CDR1 reads ENHRY; CDR2 reads SYGVKD. CDR3: CAISPPQGGEQYF. In DNA form, the CDR3 reads TGTGCCATCAGCCCTCCTCAGGGAGGCGAGCAGTACTTC.

CDR3 sequence reads: CASSLSQGADTEAFF. CDR3 DNA: TGTGCCAGCAGTTTATCCCAGGGGGCGGACACTGAAGCTTTCTTT. The chain couples TRBV28 to TRBJ1-1; 8 bases are a match to TRBD1. The trim removed 1 base at V and 3 bases at J, leaving 4 bases unmatched. Germline values: CDR1 MDHEN, CDR2 SYDVKM. The length of the CDR3 is 15 residues.